The clone carrying this TCR beta chain was recorded at least ten times. The antigen remains undetermined. Per the germline V gene, CDR1 is MNHNS and CDR2 is SASEGT. The CDR3 covers 15 residues. V gave up 5 bases and J gave up 3 bases; unmatched junction bases: 7. This specimen comes from a study of T cells in Graves' hyperthyroidism and ophthalmopathy. Study-level background: Peripheral blood was drawn at first diagnosis, prior to all treatment. Notes on the study in general: Before onset, ophthalmopathy was predicted by the model a median approximately 6.7 months earlier.

There were TCR beta CDR3 regions amplified from RNA transcripts. Carried out on the TCR CDR3, a first-round RT-PCR used the HTBI primer set. TCRdb re-called the multiplex PCR reads through MiXCR, storing one row per CDR3 protein. This repertoire shows 490,000 or so distinct CDR3 sequences, 20% found once; its top ten account for around 50%. This sequence originates from a man in his forties or fifties with Graves' ophthalmopathy. The chain links TRBV6-1 to TRBJ2-7; 10 nucleotides align to TRBD1. Sequencing used blood. CDR3 region: CASSFGTGDLYEQYF. CDR3 in DNA: TGTGCCAGCAGTTTCGGGACAGGGGACCTCTACGAGCAGTACTTC.